Below, 8 T cell receptor beta chains from the same sample are listed, as sequenced in a study of blood T cell repertoires in COVID-19. Data came from immunoSEQ multiplex PCR; TCRdb stores just in-frame clones and leaves some out. The sample shows about 170,000 clones, approximately 92% of them seen only once. The sample comprised peripheral blood. These receptor sequences come from a man between 25 and 39 years old with COVID-19, enrolled during active disease.

The chain carries TRBV6-5 and TRBJ2-7, with no clear D. This CDR3 region has 13 residues. CDR1 and CDR2 (germline): MNHEY, SVGAGI. The ends were cut back, 10 bases at V and 2 bases at J, with 15 bases in the middle. CDR3 bases: TGTGCCACCCAGACAACCCTCACCTACGAGCAGTACTTC. Encoded protein: CATQTTLTYEQYF.

A single count supports this clone. The rearrangement uses TRBV13 and TRBJ2-2, with 14 bases matching TRBD2. The CDR3 sequence is 19 residues long. CDR1 and CDR2 (germline): PRHDT, FYEKMQ (reference sequence). V shed 5 bases and J 5 bases; nucleotides not matched to a gene: 13. The CDR3 coding sequence is TGTGCCAGCAGCCCCGGACTAGCGGGAGGCTCAAGGAGGACCGGGGAGCTGTTTTTT. Translation: CASSPGLAGGSRRTGELFF.

The chain carries TRBV19 and TRBJ2-5; 10 bases are shared with TRBD1. This CDR3 has 17 residues. V trimming: 6 bases; J trimming: 4 bases; junction bases outside the gene matches: 14. Germline V gene sequence: CDR1 LNHDA, CDR2 SQIVND (reference sequence). CDR3 loop: CASRGRTGQGRGETQYF. In nucleotides, the CDR3 is TGTGCCAGTAGGGGCCGAACGGGACAGGGGAGAGGAGAGACCCAGTACTTC.

The chain uses TRBV29-1 and TRBJ2-7, with TRBD1 matching over 10 bases. The germline V gene encodes CDR1 SQVTM and CDR2 ANQGSEA. This CDR3 comprises 18 residues. The ends lost 5 bases at V and 2 bases at J; junction bases unmatched: 18. Here the CDR3 reads CSVKRQGALCFPPYEQYF. The CDR3 coding sequence is TGCAGCGTTAAAAGACAGGGGGCCCTTTGCTTTCCCCCCTACGAGCAGTACTTC.

J is TRBJ2-7 and V is TRBV5-5; TRBD1 agrees at 8 bases. The germline gives CDR1 SGHKS, CDR2 YYEKEE (reference sequence). This CDR3 spans 15 amino acids. After removal of 6 bases from V and 5 bases from J, the junction contained 13 bases not matched to a gene. The CDR3 here is CASTQIAGGPNEQYF. Here the CDR3 DNA reads TGTGCCAGCACCCAGATAGCAGGGGGCCCCAACGAGCAGTACTTC.

This chain uses TRBV29-1 with TRBJ2-7, with 11 bases fitting TRBD2. The CDR3 consists of 15 residues. V gave up 4 bases and J gave up 1 base; unmatched junction bases: 6. Germline V gene lookup returns CDR1 SQVTM and CDR2 ANQGSEA. This CDR3 is CSVGPGTSGSYEQYF. DNA of the CDR3: TGCAGCGTTGGACCCGGGACTAGCGGATCCTACGAGCAGTACTTC.

The genes are TRBV29-1 and TRBJ1-2, with 8 bases fitting TRBD1. This CDR3 has 15 amino acids. Trimming took 6 bases from V and 2 from J; bases not matched to a gene: 11. Germline lookup yields CDR1 SQVTM and CDR2 ANQGSEA. CDR3 amino acids: CSVEGQEKKNYGYTF. In DNA form, the CDR3 reads TGCAGCGTGGAGGGACAGGAAAAGAAAAACTATGGCTACACCTTC.

The sample holds one count of this clone. The chain is built from TRBV19 and TRBJ1-1; tentatively, D is TRBD1 (5 bases). Germline V CDR1 and CDR2: LNHDA, SQIVND (reference sequence). The ends were cut back, 3 bases at V and 3 bases at J, with 17 bases in the middle. The CDR3 loop spans 16 amino acids. The CDR3 here is CASSIPRRGLDTEAFF. The CDR3 nucleotides are TGTGCCAGTAGTATCCCTCGGCGGGGCTTGGACACTGAAGCTTTCTTT. Looking up the rest from reference TRBV19 and TRBJ1-1 gives the full variable domain: DGGITQSPKYLFRKEGQNVTLSCEQNLNHDAMYWYRQDPGQGLRLIYYSQIVNDFQKGDIAEGYSVSREKKESFPLTVTSAQKNPTAFYLCASSIPRRGLDTEAFFGQGTRLTVV.